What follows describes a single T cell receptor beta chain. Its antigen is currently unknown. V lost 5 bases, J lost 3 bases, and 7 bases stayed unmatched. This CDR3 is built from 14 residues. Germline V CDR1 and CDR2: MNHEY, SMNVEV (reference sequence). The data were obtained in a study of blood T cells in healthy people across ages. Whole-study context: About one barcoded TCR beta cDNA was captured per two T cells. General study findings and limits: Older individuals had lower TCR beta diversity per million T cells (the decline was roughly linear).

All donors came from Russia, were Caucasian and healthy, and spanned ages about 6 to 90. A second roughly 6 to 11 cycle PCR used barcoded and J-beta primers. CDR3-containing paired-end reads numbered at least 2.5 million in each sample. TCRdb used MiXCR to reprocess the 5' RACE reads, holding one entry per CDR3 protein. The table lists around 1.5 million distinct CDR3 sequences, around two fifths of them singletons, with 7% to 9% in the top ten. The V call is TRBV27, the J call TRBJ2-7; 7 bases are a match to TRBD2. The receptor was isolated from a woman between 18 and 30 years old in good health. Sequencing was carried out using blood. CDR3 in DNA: TGTGCCAGCAGTGCCGGGACTACCTTCTACGAGCAGTACTTC. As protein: CASSAGTTFYEQYF.